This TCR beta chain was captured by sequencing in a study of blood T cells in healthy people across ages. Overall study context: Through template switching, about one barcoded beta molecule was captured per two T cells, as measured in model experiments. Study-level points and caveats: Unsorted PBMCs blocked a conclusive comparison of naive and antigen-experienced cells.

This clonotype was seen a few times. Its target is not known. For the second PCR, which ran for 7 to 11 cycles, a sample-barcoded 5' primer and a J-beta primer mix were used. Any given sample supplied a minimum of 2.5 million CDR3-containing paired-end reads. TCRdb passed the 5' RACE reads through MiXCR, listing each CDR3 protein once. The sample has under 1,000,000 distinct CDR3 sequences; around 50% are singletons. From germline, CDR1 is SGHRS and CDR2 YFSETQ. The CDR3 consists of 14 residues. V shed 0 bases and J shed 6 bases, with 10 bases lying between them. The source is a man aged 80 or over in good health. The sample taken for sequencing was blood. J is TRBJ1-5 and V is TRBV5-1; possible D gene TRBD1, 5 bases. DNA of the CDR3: TGCGCCAGCAGCTTGGGGCCAGGGAGTCAGCCCCAGCATTTT. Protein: CASSLGPGSQPQHF.